The 22 T cell receptor beta chains presented below share a single source sample, sequenced in a study of T cells in Graves' hyperthyroidism and ophthalmopathy. Amplified regions were TCR beta CDR3 sequences from RNA transcripts. An initial round of RT-PCR targeting the TCR CDR3 relied on the HTBI primer set. TCRdb independently ran MiXCR on the multiplex PCR reads; one entry per CDR3 protein. The data show some 530,000 distinct CDR3 sequences, with approximately 22% seen just once and around 47% held by the top ten. The sample taken for sequencing was blood. Every receptor here comes from a woman between 70 and 85 years old with Graves' ophthalmopathy.

This clonotype was seen a few times. This sequence joins TRBV4-3 and TRBJ2-5; weak D call: TRBD2 (5 bases). The CDR3 is made up of 14 amino acids. Trimming stripped 0 bases from V and 7 bases from J, with 12 bases between. Germline-derived CDR1 and CDR2 are LGHNA and YSLEER. This CDR3 reads CASSQDRNGGTQYF. In nucleotides, the CDR3 is TGCGCCAGCAGCCAAGATCGGAACGGAGGGACCCAGTACTTC.

The CDR3: CASSLISSSSPLHF. The CDR3 region has the DNA TGTGCCAGCAGCTTAATTTCCTCCAGTTCACCCCTCCACTTT. The chain links TRBV7-2 to TRBJ1-6; D is undetermined. Germline CDR1 is SGHTA and CDR2 is FQGNSA. V lost 2 bases, J lost 9 bases, and 11 bases lay in between. The CDR3 is 14 residues long.

V is TRBV19 and J is TRBJ2-6, with D perhaps TRBD2 (5 bases). Trimming shortened V by 3 bases and J by 0 bases, and 6 bases separated the two germline ends. This CDR3 has 15 amino acids. CDR1 and CDR2 (germline): LNHDA, SQIVND (reference sequence). The CDR3 bases are TGTGCCAGTAGTATCGGGGACTCTGGGGCCAACGTCCTGACTTTC. Translating it yields CASSIGDSGANVLTF.

With regard to this clonotype: The junction departs from germline at one end; a sequencing error may be responsible. The rearrangement uses TRBV5-1 and TRBJ1-1; D gene unclear. Per the germline V gene, CDR1 is SGHRS and CDR2 is YFSETQ. The CDR3 loop spans 15 amino acids. The CDR3 region has the DNA TGCGCCAGCAGCTTGGAACTTTTGGGGAACACTGAAGCTTCCTTT. It encodes CASSLELLGNTEASF.

In this sample, this clonotype turned up a few times. The chain has TRBV18 and TRBJ1-2; D is unclear. This CDR3 spans 15 amino acids. V gave up 0 bases and J gave up 0 bases, with 8 bases separating them. Germline V gene sequence: CDR1 KGHSH, CDR2 LQKENI. The CDR3 coding sequence is TGTGCCAGCTCACCACCGATCGGAACTAACTATGGCTACACCTTC. Its translation is CASSPPIGTNYGYTF.

This clonotype has a handful of counts. V and J are TRBV29-1 and TRBJ1-2, with a weak D call TRBD1 (6 bases). V was shortened by 6 bases and J by 7 bases, with 12 bases between the two germline ends. Germline CDR1 reads SQVTM; CDR2 reads ANQGSEA. The CDR3 sequence is 11 residues long. CDR3: CSVYRAGGYTF. CDR3 DNA: TGCAGCGTGTACAGGGCAGGTGGCTACACCTTC. Variable domain in full (rest from reference TRBV29-1 and TRBJ1-2): SAVISQKPSRDICQRGTSLTIQCQVDSQVTMMFWYRQQPGQSLTLIATANQGSEATYESGFVIDKFPISRPNLTFSTLTVSNMSPEDSSIYLCSVYRAGGYTFGSGTRLTVV.

The chain links TRBV24-1 to TRBJ2-1; D remains ambiguous. The length of the CDR3 is 14 residues. CDR1 and CDR2 (germline): KGHDR, SFDVKD. Trimming left V 5 bases short and J 4 bases short, with 11 bases between. The CDR3 region has the DNA TGTGCCACCAGTGCAGTGGCCGGGTACAATGAGCAGTTCTTC. It is translated as CATSAVAGYNEQFF.

This clonotype was seen just once. CDR3 amino acids: CASSLTLLRVFLSYEQYF. CDR3 nucleotides: TGTGCCAGCAGCTTAACGTTATTAAGGGTTTTTCTCTCCTACGAGCAGTACTTC. This chain connects TRBV7-3 to TRBJ2-7; D remains ambiguous. Deletions cut 0 bases from V and 0 bases from J, with 18 bases between. CDR1 and CDR2 (germline): SGHTA, FQGTGA. CDR3 length: 18 amino acids.

This sequence joins TRBV29-1 and TRBJ1-1; no clear D. The CDR3 loop spans 13 amino acids. Trimming took 0 bases from V and 4 from J, leaving 9 bases between them. Germline CDR1 reads SQVTM; CDR2 reads ANQGSEA. In DNA, the CDR3 is TGCAGCGTTGAAGATGGGCGGGCCACTGAAGCTTTCTTT. It is translated as CSVEDGRATEAFF.

This clonotype was seen ten or more times. The chain carries TRBV7-2 and TRBJ2-1, with TRBD1 as a possible D gene (5 bases). The germline V gene encodes CDR1 SGHTA and CDR2 FQGNSA. The CDR3 has 14 residues. V was pared by 5 bases and J by 4 bases, with 12 bases between. The chain's CDR3 is CASSLSTEYNEQFF. The CDR3 DNA reads as TGTGCCAGCAGCCTTTCGACAGAATACAATGAGCAGTTCTTC.

This clonotype appeared many times. V gene TRBV12-3 or TRBV12-4 combines with J gene TRBJ1-5; D not certain. V was shortened by 4 bases and J by 0 bases, with 7 bases between the two germline ends. The CDR3 totals 14 residues. CDR3 in DNA: TGTGCCAGCAGTTCCTTAGATAGCAATCAGCCCCAGCATTTT. Its translation: CASSSLDSNQPQHF.

In DNA, the CDR3 is TGTGCCTGGAGTGTACGGGGCGGGACGGTCATGAACTACGAGCAGTACTTC. It yields the protein CAWSVRGGTVMNYEQYF. The chain has TRBV30 and TRBJ2-7; D is possibly TRBD2 (6 bases). V was clipped by 0 bases and J by 3 bases, with 21 bases between them. Germline V gene lookup returns CDR1 GTSNPN and CDR2 SVGIG (reference sequence). The CDR3 runs to 17 residues.

This clonotype was picked up a small number of times. The CDR3 protein is CASKSQGITDTQYF. The CDR3 region has the DNA TGCGCCAGTAAATCACAGGGGATCACAGATACGCAGTATTTT. The chain couples TRBV5-1 to TRBJ2-3, with 7 nucleotides matching TRBD1. After removal of 8 bases from V and 2 bases from J, the junction contained 8 bases not matched to a gene. CDR3 length: 14 amino acids. Germline V gives CDR1 SGHRS, CDR2 YFSETQ.

The V call is TRBV12-3 or TRBV12-4, the J call TRBJ2-6, with 8 nucleotides matching TRBD1. This CDR3 spans 17 amino acids. Trimming took 7 bases from V and 0 from J; bases not matched to a gene: 8. The CDR3 reads CASTAGTGVSGANVLTF. DNA for the CDR3: TGTGCCAGCACCGCCGGGACAGGAGTCTCTGGGGCCAACGTCCTGACTTTC.

The table lists this clonotype with a few counts. This chain links TRBV30 with TRBJ1-1; D not resolved. The CDR3 runs 13 residues. Germline loops: CDR1 GTSNPN, CDR2 SVGIG (reference sequence). Deletions cut 4 bases from V and 5 bases from J, with 14 bases between. DNA for the CDR3: TGTGCCTGGACAGAGGTGGTGCTGACTGAAGCTTTCTTT. Its translation: CAWTEVVLTEAFF. Drawing the rest from reference TRBV30 and TRBJ1-1, the complete variable domain is SQTIHQWPATLVQPVGSPLSLECTVEGTSNPNLYWYRQAAGRGLQLLFYSVGIGQISSEVPQNLSASRPQDRQFILSSKKLLLSDSGFYLCAWTEVVLTEAFFGQGTRLTVV.

The gene calls are TRBV28 and TRBJ1-4, with 8 bases identical to TRBD1. The CDR3 consists of 15 residues. The V gene's germline CDR1 is MDHEN and CDR2 SYDVKM. With 5 bases clipped from V and 7 bases from J, the junction kept 9 bases outside the gene matches. Written as DNA, the CDR3 is TGTGCCAGCAGTCGATTGACAGGGGTCGGTGAAAAACTGTTTTTT. It specifies CASSRLTGVGEKLFF.

The chain carries TRBV29-1 and TRBJ1-4; D gene unclear. The CDR3 is 13 amino acids. Germline CDR1 reads SQVTM; CDR2 reads ANQGSEA. Trimming cost V 5 bases and J 3 bases, with 10 bases left between them. The CDR3 here is CSVLVLANEKLFF. Written as DNA, the CDR3 is TGCAGCGTTCTTGTCCTAGCTAATGAAAAACTGTTTTTT.

CDR3 in amino acids: CATSDTQGNSYNEQFF. DNA for the CDR3: TGTGCCACCAGTGATACGCAGGGGAACTCCTACAATGAGCAGTTCTTC. This chain links TRBV24-1 with TRBJ2-1, with D possibly being TRBD1 (6 bases). The CDR3 contains 16 residues. The V end was cut by 3 bases, the J end by 0 bases, with 11 bases between. The germline V gene encodes CDR1 KGHDR and CDR2 SFDVKD.

In its sample, this clonotype was seen once. At one end, the junction sequence differs from germline, possibly due to a read error. This rearrangement joins TRBV7-6 to TRBJ2-1; 7 nucleotides align to TRBD2. Looked up from germline, CDR1 is SGHVS and CDR2 is FNYEAQ. The CDR3 consists of 15 residues. CDR3 in DNA: TGTGCCAGCAGCCCCTCTAGCGGCTCCTACAATGAGCAGTCCTTC. This gives the protein CASSPSSGSYNEQSF.

This clonotype was counted ten times or more. This chain connects TRBV12-3 or TRBV12-4 to TRBJ2-5, with D unclear. The length of the CDR3 is 12 residues. V was pared by 4 bases and J by 5 bases, with 8 bases between. CDR3 DNA: TGTGCCAGCAGTTGGGGTGGGGAGACCCAGTACTTC. Translated: CASSWGGETQYF.

This sequence joins TRBV19 and TRBJ2-5; TRBD1 might be the D (5 bases). Germline CDR1 LNHDA, CDR2 SQIVND (reference sequence). CDR3 length: 13 residues. V was clipped by 5 bases and J by 6 bases, with 13 bases between them. CDR3 region: CASSPQGLKTQYF. The CDR3, as DNA: TGTGCCAGTAGTCCCCAGGGTTTAAAGACCCAGTACTTC.

In its sample, this clonotype was seen many times. The chain is built from TRBV28 and TRBJ1-1; 7 bases match TRBD1. The CDR3 runs 14 residues. The germline V gene encodes CDR1 MDHEN and CDR2 SYDVKM. V shed 6 bases and J 1 base; nucleotides not matched to a gene: 5. For the CDR3, the DNA is TGTGCCAGCAGGTCCGGGACAGCGAACACTGAAGCTTTCTTT. Protein: CASRSGTANTEAFF.